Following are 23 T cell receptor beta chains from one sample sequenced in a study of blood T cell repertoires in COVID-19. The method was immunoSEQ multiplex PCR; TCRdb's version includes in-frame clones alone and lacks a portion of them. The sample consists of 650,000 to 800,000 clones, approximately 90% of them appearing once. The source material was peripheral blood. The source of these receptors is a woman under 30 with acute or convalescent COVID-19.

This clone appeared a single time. The chain's CDR3 is CASSERGQGGYGYTF. The CDR3 DNA reads as TGTGCCAGCAGTGAACGGGGACAGGGGGGCTATGGCTACACCTTC. The chain recombines TRBV2 with TRBJ1-2, with 11 bases fitting TRBD1. The V and J ends lost 2 bases and 4 bases, in that order; junction bases with no gene match: 3. Germline V lookup: CDR1 SNHLY, CDR2 FYNNEI. The CDR3 has 15 amino acids.

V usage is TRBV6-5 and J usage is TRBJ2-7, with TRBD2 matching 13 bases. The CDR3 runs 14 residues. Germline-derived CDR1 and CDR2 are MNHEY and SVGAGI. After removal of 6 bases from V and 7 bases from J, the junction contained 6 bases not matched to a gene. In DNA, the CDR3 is TGTGCCAGCAGACTAGCGGGGGGGGAGCTGGAGCAGTACTTC. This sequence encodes CASRLAGGELEQYF.

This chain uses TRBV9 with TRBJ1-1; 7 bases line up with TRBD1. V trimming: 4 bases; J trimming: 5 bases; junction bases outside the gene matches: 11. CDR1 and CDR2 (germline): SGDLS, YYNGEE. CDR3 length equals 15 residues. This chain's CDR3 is CASSPRQGGGTEAFF. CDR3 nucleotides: TGTGCCAGCAGCCCCCGACAGGGAGGAGGGACTGAAGCTTTCTTT.

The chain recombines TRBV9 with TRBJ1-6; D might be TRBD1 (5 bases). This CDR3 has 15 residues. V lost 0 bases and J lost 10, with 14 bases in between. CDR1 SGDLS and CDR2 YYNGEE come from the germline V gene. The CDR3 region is CASSVAGASGSPLHF. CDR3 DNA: TGTGCCAGCAGCGTAGCTGGGGCATCGGGCTCACCCCTCCACTTT.

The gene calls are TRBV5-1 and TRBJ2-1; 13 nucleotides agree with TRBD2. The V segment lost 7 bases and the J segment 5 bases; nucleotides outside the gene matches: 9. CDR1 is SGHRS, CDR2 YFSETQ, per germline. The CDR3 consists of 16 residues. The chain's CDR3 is CASRRTSGGRDNEQFF. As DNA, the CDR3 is TGCGCCAGCCGGCGGACTAGCGGGGGTCGGGACAATGAGCAGTTCTTC.

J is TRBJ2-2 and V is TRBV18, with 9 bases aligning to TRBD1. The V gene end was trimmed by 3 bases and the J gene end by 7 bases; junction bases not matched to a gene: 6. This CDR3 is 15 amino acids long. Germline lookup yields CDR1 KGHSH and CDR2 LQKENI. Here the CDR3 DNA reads TGTGCCAGCTCACCGGGACAGGGAAGAGGCGGGGAGCTGTTTTTT. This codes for CASSPGQGRGGELFF.

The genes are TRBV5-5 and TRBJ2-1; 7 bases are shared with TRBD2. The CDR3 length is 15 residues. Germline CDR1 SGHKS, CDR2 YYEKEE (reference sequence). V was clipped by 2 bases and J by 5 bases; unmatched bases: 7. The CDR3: CASSFQPGGNNEQFF. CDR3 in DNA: TGTGCCAGCAGCTTCCAACCGGGGGGAAACAATGAGCAGTTCTTC.

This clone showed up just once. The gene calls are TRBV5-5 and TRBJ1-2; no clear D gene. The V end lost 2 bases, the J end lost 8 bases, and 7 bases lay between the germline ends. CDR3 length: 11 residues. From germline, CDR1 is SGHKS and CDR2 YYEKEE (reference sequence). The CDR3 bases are TGTGCCAGCAGCTTCATCGGGGGCTACACCTTC. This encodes CASSFIGGYTF.

In DNA, the CDR3 is TGCGCCAGCAGCCAAGTGATAGCTGACACCGGGGAGCTGTTTTTT. Amino acids: CASSQVIADTGELFF. The chain joins TRBV4-1 to TRBJ2-2; D is undetermined. V lost 1 base, J lost 3 bases, and 9 bases lay in between. Germline V lookup: CDR1 MGHRA, CDR2 YSYEKL. This CDR3 comprises 15 residues.

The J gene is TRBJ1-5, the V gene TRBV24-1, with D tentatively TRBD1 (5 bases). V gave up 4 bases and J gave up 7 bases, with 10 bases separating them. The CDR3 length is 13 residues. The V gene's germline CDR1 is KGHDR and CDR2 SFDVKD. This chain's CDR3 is CATSERRDQPQHF. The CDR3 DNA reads TGTGCCACCAGTGAGAGGAGGGACCAGCCCCAGCATTTT.

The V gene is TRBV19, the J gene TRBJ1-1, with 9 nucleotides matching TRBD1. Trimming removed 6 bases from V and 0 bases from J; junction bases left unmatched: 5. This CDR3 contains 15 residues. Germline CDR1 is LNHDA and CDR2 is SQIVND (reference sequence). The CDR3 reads CASSQNRGLNTEAFF. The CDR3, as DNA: TGTGCCAGTAGCCAGAACAGGGGGCTGAACACTGAAGCTTTCTTT.

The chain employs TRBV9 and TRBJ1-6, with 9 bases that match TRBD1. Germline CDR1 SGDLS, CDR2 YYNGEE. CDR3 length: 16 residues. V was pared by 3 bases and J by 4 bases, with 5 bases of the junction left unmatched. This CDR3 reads CASSATGTGYNSPLHF. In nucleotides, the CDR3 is TGTGCCAGCAGCGCCACCGGGACAGGGTATAATTCACCCCTCCACTTT.

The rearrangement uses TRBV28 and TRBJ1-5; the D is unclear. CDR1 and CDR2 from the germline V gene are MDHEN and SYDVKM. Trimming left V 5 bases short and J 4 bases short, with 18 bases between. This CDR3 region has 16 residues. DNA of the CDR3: TGTGCCAGCAGTGGGAGTGGGTTCGAGCCAAATCAGCCCCAGCATTTT. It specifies CASSGSGFEPNQPQHF.

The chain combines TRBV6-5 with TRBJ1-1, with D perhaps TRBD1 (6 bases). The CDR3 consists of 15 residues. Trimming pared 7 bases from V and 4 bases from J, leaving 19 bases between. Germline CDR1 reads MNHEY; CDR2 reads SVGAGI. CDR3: CASKRGGSRFTEAFF. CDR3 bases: TGTGCCAGCAAGAGGGGGGGAAGTAGATTCACTGAAGCTTTCTTT.

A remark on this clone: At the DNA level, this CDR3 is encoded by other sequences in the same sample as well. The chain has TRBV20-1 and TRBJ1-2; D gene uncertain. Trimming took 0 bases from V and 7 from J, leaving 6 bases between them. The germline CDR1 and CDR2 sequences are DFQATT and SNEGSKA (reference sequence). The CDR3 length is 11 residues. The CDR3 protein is CSARDSGGYTF. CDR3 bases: TGCAGTGCTAGAGATTCCGGTGGCTACACCTTC.

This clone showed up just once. The chain's CDR3 is CASSLRTDYSNQPQHF. CDR3 DNA: TGTGCCAGCAGCTTGAGGACAGACTATAGCAATCAGCCCCAGCATTTT. This sequence joins TRBV5-4 and TRBJ1-5, with a tentative D call TRBD1 (6 bases). V was shortened by 1 base and J by 0 bases, with 11 bases between the two germline ends. CDR3 length: 16 amino acids. The germline V gene has CDR1 SGHNT and CDR2 YYREEE (reference sequence).

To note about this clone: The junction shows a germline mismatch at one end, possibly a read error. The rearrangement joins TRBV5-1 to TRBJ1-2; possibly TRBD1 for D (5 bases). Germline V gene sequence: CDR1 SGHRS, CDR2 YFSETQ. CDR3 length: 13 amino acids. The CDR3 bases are TGCGCCAGCAGCTTGGGAGGGGACTACGGCTACACCTTC. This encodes CASSLGGDYGYTF.

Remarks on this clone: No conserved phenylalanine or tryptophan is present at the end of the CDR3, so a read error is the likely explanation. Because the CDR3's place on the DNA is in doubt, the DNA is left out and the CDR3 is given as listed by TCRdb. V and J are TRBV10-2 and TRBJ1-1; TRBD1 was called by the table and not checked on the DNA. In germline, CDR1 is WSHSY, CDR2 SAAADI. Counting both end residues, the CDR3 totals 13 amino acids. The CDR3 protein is CASSDPLGLGNSI.

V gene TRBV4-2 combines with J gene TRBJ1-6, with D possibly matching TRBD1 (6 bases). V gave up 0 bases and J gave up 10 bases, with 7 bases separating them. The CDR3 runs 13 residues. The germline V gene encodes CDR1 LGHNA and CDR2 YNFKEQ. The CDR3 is CASSQDQGSPLHF. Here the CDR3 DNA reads TGTGCCAGCAGCCAAGATCAGGGGTCACCCCTCCACTTT.

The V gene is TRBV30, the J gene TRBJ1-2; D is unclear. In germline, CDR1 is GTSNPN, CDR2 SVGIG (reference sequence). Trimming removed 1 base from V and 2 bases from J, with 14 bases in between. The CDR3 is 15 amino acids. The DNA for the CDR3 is TGTGCCTGGAGTGGTAGAACTTTAATAAACTATGGCTACACCTTC. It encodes CAWSGRTLINYGYTF.

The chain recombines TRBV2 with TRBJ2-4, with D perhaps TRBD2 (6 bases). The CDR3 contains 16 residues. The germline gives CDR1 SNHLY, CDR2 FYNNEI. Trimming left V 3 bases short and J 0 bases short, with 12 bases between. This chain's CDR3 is CASSDQGLIAKNIQYF. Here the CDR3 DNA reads TGTGCCAGCAGTGACCAGGGACTTATAGCCAAAAACATTCAGTACTTC.

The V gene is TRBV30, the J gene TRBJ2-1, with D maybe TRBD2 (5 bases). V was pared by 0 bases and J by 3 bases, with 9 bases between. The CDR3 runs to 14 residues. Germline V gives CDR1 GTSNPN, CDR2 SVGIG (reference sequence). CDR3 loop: CAWSVGGYYNEQFF. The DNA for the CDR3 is TGTGCCTGGAGTGTAGGAGGTTACTACAATGAGCAGTTCTTC.

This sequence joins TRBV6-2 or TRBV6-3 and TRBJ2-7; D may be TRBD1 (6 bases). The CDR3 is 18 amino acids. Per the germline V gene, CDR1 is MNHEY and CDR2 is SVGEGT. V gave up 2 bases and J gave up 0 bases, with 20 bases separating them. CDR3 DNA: TGTGCCAGCAGTTACCCCCTCCAGGGGTGGACAGCCTCCTACGAGCAGTACTTC. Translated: CASSYPLQGWTASYEQYF.